This T cell receptor beta chain is from a study of spatial heterogeneity in lung cancer. As for time point: sample taken at primary tumor resection. This clonotype rates as medium-sized (0.01 to 0.1%). Its antigen is undetermined. CDR1 and CDR2 (germline): WSHSY, SAAADI. The junction had 5 bases not matched to a gene; V was cut back by 4 bases and J by 9 bases. The CDR3 is 14 amino acids. TCRdb reanalysed the 5' RACE reads using MiXCR and keeps one entry per CDR3 protein. This table has 600 to 850 distinct CDR3 sequences, about 17% appearing once. Study outcomes and limitations: It was found that expanded intratumoral alpha and beta TCR counts tracked tumor mutation counts.

The receptor comes from a female donor with early-stage non-small cell lung cancer. The sequences come from lung tumor tissue, collected at surgery. The chain carries TRBV10-2 and TRBJ1-6; TRBD1 aligns across 8 bases. The CDR3 loop is CASSGGDRGSPLHF. The CDR3 region has the DNA TGCGCCAGCAGTGGGGGAGACAGGGGTTCACCCCTCCACTTT.